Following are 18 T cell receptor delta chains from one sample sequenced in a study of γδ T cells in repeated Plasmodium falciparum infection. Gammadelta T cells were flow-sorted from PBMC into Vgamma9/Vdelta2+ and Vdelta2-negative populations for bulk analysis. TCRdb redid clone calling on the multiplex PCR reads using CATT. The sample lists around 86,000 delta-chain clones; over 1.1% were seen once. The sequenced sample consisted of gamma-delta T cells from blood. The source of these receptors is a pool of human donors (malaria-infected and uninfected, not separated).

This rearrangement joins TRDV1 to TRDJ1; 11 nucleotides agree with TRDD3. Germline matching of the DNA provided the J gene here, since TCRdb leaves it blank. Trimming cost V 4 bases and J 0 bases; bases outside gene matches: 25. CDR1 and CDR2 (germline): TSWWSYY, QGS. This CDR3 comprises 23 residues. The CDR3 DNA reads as TGTGCTCTTGGGGGCGGACTATTCGGGTTTTACTGGGGGATAGGTGAGGACACCGATAAACTCATCTTT. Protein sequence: CALGGGLFGFYWGIGEDTDKLIF.

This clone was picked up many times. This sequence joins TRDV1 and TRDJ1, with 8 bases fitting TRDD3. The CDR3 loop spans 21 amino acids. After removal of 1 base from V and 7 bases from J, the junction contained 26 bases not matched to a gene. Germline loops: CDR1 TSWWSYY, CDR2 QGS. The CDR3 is CALGERRRPSWGTNRRGKLIF. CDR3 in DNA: TGTGCTCTTGGGGAACGCCGCAGACCTAGCTGGGGGACTAACCGACGGGGTAAACTCATCTTT.

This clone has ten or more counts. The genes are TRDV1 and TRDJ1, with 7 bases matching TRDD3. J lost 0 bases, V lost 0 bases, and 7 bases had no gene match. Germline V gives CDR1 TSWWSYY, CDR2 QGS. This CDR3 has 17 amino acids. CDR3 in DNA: TGTGCTCTTGGGGAACTAAGTTGGGGGACGTACACCGATAAACTCATCTTT. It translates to CALGELSWGTYTDKLIF.

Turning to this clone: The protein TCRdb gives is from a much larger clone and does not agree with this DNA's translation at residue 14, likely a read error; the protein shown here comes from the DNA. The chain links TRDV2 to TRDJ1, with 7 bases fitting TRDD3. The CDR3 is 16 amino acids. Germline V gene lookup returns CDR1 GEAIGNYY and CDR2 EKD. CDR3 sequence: CACDTRTGDRTDKPIF. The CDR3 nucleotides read TGTGCCTGTGACACTCGTACTGGGGATCGAACCGATAAACCCATCTTT.

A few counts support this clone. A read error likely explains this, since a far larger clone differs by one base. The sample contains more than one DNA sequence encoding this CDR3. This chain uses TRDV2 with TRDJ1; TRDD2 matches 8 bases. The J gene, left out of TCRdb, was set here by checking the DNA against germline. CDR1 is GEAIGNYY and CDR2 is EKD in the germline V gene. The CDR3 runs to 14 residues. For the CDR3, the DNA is TGTGCCTGTGACACCCTTCCTACTGCCGACAAACTCATCTTT. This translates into CACDTLPTADKLIF.

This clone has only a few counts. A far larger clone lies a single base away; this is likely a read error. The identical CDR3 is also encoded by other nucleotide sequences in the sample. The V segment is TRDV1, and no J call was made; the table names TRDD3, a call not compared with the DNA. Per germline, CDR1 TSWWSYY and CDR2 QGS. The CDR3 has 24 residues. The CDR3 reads CALRTGPEGLPTTSQYWGPDKLIF. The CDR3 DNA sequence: TGTGCTCTCCGAACAGGTCCTGAAGGCCTTCCTACGACCTCCCAGTACTGGGGACCTGATAAACTTATCTTT.

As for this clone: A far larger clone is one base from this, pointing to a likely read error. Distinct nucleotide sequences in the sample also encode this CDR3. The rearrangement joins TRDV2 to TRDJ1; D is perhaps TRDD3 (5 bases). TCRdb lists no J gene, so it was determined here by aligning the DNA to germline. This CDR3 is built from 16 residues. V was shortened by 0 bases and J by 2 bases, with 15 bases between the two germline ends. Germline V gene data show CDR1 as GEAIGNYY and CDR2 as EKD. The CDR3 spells CACDTVGLAPTDKLIF. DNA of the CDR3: TGTGCCTGTGACACCGTGGGGCTAGCTCCAACCGATAAACTCATCTTT.

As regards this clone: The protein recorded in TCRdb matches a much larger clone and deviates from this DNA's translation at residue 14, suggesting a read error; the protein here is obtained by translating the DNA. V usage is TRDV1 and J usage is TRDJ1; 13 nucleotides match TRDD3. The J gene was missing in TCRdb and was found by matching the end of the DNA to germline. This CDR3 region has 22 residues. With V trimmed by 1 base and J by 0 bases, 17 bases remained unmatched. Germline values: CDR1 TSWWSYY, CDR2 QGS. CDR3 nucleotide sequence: TGTGCTCTTGGGGAACCGCCTTTCCTGTACTGGGGGATACGAGGGTACACCGATAAACTCATCTTT. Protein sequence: CALGEPPFLYWGIRGYTDKLIF.

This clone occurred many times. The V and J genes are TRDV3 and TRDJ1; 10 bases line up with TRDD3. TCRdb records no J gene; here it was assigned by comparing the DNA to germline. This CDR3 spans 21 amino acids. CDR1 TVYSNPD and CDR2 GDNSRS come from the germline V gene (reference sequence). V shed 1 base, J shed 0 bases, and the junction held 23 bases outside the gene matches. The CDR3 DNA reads TGTGCCTTTACCCTTCCTAACATTTACTGGGGGATTCTCAAGTACACCGATAAACTCATCTTT. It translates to CAFTLPNIYWGILKYTDKLIF.

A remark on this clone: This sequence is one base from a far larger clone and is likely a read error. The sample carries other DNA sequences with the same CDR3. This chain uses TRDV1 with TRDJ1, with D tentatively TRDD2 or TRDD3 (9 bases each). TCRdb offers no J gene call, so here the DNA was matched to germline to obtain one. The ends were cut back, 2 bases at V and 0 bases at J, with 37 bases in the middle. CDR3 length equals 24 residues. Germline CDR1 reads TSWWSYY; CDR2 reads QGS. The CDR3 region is CALGEFGRLPTPYTGGPDTDKLIF. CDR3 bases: TGTGCTCTTGGGGAATTTGGTCGCCTTCCTACTCCCTACACTGGGGGACCTGACACCGATAAACTCATCTTT.

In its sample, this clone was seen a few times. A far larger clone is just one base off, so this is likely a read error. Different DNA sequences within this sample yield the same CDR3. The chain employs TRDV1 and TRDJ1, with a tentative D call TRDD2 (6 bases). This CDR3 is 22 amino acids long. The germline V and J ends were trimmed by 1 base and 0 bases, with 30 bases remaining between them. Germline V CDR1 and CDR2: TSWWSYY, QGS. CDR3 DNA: TGTGCTCTTGGGGAACGTTTCCGCTTCCTGAAGTATACGGGGGGTTACACCGATAAACTCATCTTT. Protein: CALGERFRFLKYTGGYTDKLIF.

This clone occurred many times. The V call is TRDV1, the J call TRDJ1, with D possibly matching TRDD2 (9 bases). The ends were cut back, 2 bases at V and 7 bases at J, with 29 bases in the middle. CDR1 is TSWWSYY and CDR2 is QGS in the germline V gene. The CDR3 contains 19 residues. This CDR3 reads CALGEEVGLPTLGEGKLIF. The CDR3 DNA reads TGTGCTCTTGGGGAAGAGGTGGGCCTTCCTACCCTGGGGGAAGGTAAACTCATCTTT.

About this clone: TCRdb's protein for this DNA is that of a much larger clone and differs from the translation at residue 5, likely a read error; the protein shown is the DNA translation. The CDR3 nucleotides are TGTGCTCTTGGGCAACTAGGGCCCTACCCTTTACTGGGTGGTTACACCGATAAACTCATCTTT. It specifies CALGQLGPYPLLGGYTDKLIF. The V gene is TRDV1, the J gene TRDJ1; a weak D match, TRDD3 (6 bases). Germline V lookup: CDR1 TSWWSYY, CDR2 QGS. There are 21 residues in the CDR3.

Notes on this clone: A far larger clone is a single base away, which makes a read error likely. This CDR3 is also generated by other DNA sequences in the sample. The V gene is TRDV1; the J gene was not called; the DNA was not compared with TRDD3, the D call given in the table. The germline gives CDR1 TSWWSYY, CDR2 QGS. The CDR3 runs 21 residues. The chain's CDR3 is CALGERPYSRDTPLQTDKLIF. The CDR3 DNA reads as TGTGCTCTTGGGGAACGCCCCTACAGCCGGGATACGCCTTTACAAACCGATAAGCTCATCTTT.

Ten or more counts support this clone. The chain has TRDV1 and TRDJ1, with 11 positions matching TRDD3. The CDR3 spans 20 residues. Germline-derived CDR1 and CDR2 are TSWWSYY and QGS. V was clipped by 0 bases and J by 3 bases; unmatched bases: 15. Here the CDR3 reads CALGELAPSYWGIEADKLIF. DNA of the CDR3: TGTGCTCTTGGGGAACTAGCCCCTTCCTACTGGGGGATAGAGGCCGATAAACTCATCTTT.

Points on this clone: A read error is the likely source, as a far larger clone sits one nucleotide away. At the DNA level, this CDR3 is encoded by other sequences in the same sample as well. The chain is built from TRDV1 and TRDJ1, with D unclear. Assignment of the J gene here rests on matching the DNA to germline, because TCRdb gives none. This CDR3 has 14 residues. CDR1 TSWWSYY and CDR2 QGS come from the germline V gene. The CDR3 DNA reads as TGTGCTCTCGGGGTCATCAGGTCCACCGATAAACTCATCTTT. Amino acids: CALGVIRSTDKLIF.

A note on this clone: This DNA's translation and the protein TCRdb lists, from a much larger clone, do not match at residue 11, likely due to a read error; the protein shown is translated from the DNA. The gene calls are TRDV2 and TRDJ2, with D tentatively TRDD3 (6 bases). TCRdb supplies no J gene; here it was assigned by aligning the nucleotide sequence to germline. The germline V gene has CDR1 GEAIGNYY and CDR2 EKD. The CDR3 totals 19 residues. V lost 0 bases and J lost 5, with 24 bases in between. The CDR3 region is CACDTDVPTRSGETAQLFF. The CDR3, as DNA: TGTGCCTGTGACACCGACGTCCCAACCCGTTCTGGGGAAACAGCACAACTCTTCTTT.

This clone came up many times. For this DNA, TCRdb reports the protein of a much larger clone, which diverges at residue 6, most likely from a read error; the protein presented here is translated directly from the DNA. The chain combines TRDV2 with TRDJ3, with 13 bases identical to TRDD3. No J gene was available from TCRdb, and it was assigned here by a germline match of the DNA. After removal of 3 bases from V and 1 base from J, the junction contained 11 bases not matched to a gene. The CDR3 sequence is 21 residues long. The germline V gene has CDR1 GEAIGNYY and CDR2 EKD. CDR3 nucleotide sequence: TGTGCCTGTGACGAGGCACTGGGGGATACGCCCCGTTCCTGGGACACCCGACAGATGTTTTTC. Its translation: CACDEALGDTPRSWDTRQMFF.